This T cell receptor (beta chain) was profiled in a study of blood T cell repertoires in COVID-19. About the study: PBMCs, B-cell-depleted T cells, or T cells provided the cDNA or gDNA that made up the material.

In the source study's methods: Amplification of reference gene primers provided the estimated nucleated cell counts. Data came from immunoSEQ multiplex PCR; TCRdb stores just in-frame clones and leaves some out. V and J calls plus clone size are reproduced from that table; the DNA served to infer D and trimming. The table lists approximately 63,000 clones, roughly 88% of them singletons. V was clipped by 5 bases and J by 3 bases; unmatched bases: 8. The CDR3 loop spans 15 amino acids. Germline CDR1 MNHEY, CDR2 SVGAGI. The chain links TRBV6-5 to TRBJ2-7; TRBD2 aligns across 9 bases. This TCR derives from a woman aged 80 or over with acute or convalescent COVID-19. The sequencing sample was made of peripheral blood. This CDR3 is CASSKELAGHYEQYF. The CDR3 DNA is TGTGCCAGCAGTAAGGAGCTAGCGGGGCACTACGAGCAGTACTTC.